This is a list of T cell receptor beta chains from one sample in a study of Ad26.COV2.S vaccination and SARS-CoV-2 variants. Data came from immunoSEQ multiplex PCR; TCRdb stores just in-frame clones and leaves some out. The sample contains 300,000 to 350,000 clones, about 86% of which appear only once. Material: peripheral blood, obtained in a trial of Ad26.COV2.S vaccine versus placebo. These receptors were taken from a person between 18 and 60 years old who received the Ad26.COV2.S COVID-19 vaccine or a placebo. Each CDR3 is given with its conserved first and last residue. Each record gives: D gene, J gene, clone size, V gene, CDR3 DNA, CDR3 protein. A D gene is named only where the DNA matches it firmly. The size of a clone is reported for some rows only, either as once, few or many, or as a class for expanded clones.

TRBD1 | TRBJ1-5 | NA | TRBV19 | TGTGCCAGTAGTAGGGGGACAGGAGGGAGCGGCAATCAGCCCCAGCATTTT | CASSRGTGGSGNQPQHF
NA | TRBJ2-5 | NA | TRBV18 | TGTGCCAGCTCACCCCAGCAAGAGACCCAGTACTTC | CASSPQQETQYF
TRBD1 | TRBJ2-7 | few | TRBV10-1 | TGCGCCAGCAGTGACCCTGCTCCGGGACAGGGGACCTTC | CASSDPAPGQGTF
TRBD2 | TRBJ2-7 | NA | TRBV15 | TGTGCCACCAGCAGAGATCGGGGGGTCTACGAGCAGTACTTC | CATSRDRGVYEQYF
TRBD1 | TRBJ2-2 | NA | TRBV27 | TGTGCCAGCAGTTTATCGATGACGACAGGGGCCGGGGAGCTGTTTTTT | CASSLSMTTGAGELFF
NA | TRBJ2-7 | NA | TRBV4-1 | TGCGCCAGCAGCCAGGAACCAAAAGAGTTTTTCTACTACGAGCAGTACTTC | CASSQEPKEFFYYEQYF
TRBD2 | TRBJ2-3 | NA | TRBV2 | TGTGCCAGCAGTATAATTGGACTAGCGGGGGCCTCGAATACGCAGTATTTT | CASSIIGLAGASNTQYF
NA | TRBJ1-6 | NA | TRBV28 | TGTGCCAGCAGGGACAGCTTCTATAATTCACCCCTCCACTTT | CASRDSFYNSPLHF
NA | TRBJ1-6 | NA | TRBV5-5 | TGTGCCAGCAGCCCAATCGGGGGAACCGGCTCCTATAATTCACCCCTCCACTTT | CASSPIGGTGSYNSPLHF
TRBD2 | TRBJ2-1 | NA | TRBV5-6 | TGTGCCAGCACCCACCAGCGGGGGGCGCGCAACGAGCAGTTCTTC | CASTHQRGARNEQFF
NA | TRBJ2-4 | NA | TRBV11-2 | TGTGCCAGCAGCCCGATGGGATTCAGAGGGGCCCTCCTGGACATTCAGTACTTC | CASSPMGFRGALLDIQYF
NA | TRBJ2-3 | few | TRBV24-1 | TGTGCCACCAGTGACCCTGGTGGATCCAGCACAGATACGCAGTATTTT | CATSDPGGSSTDTQYF
NA | TRBJ2-3 | NA | TRBV19 | TGTGCCAGTAGTATATGGGGGACGAAGCTAACAGATACGCAGTATTTT | CASSIWGTKLTDTQYF
NA | TRBJ1-6 | NA | TRBV7-2 | TGTGCCAGCAGCCCCCAACAGGCCTCTAATTCACCCCTCCACTTT | CASSPQQASNSPLHF
TRBD1 | TRBJ1-2 | NA | TRBV11-1 | TGTGCCAGCAGTCACCGGGACAGGGTCCCCGGCTCCGGCTACACCTTC | CASSHRDRVPGSGYTF
TRBD1 | TRBJ1-2 | NA | TRBV11-2 | TGTGCCAGCAGTCCATCGACAGGGTCGGTTGTCTATGGCTACACCTTC | CASSPSTGSVVYGYTF
TRBD2 | TRBJ2-2 | NA | TRBV28 | TGTGCCAGCAGTCTACCACTAGCGGGGGCCGGGGAGCTGTTTTTT | CASSLPLAGAGELFF
TRBD1 | TRBJ1-5 | NA | TRBV30 | TGTGCCTGGAGCGAAGGACAGGGGGCTAGGGGCAATCAGCCCCAGCATTTT | CAWSEGQGARGNQPQHF
NA | TRBJ1-5 | NA | TRBV10-3 | TGTGCCATCTCGATTAAACCTAACAATCAGCCCCAGCATTTT | CAISIKPNNQPQHF
NA | TRBJ2-5 | NA | TRBV6-5 | TGTGCCAGCAGTTACTCCTTCGGACAGCTTCGAGAGACCCAGTACTTC | CASSYSFGQLRETQYF
TRBD2 | TRBJ2-5 | NA | TRBV3-1/TRBV3-2 | TGTGCCAGCTCCCCGGGGGGGGGAGAGACCCAGTACTTC | CASSPGGGETQYF
NA | TRBJ2-5 | NA | TRBV7-2 | TGTGCCAGCAGCAAGTACCAAGAGACCCAGTACTTC | CASSKYQETQYF
NA | TRBJ1-2 | NA | TRBV15 | TGTGCCACCAGCAGTGCAACCGCCCGGGACCCTAATGGCTACACCTTC | CATSSATARDPNGYTF
TRBD1 | TRBJ1-2 | NA | TRBV4-3 | TGCGCCAGCAGCCAAGATTTTGGCAGGGGGCCGGGTGGCTACACCTTC | CASSQDFGRGPGGYTF
NA | TRBJ1-5 | NA | TRBV19 | TGTGCCAGCCAAGCGGGTAATCAGCCCCAGCATTTT | CASQAGNQPQHF
NA | TRBJ1-1 | few | TRBV4-1 | TGCGCCAGCAGCCCAATCGGGGGCCGGGGCACTGAAGCTTTCTTT | CASSPIGGRGTEAFF
NA | TRBJ1-2 | once | TRBV6-2/TRBV6-3 | TGTGCCAGCAGTAACGCAGGGAATGGCTACACCTTC | CASSNAGNGYTF